The 19 T cell receptor beta chains below all came from one sample that was sequenced in a study of OX40 agonist ivuxolimab in advanced cancers. Here immunoSEQ multiplex PCR was the method, and the copy in TCRdb shows in-frame clones only, minus some. The table has tens of thousands of clones, around 93% seen once. This material consisted of CD4+ or CD8+ T cells sorted from blood, taken in a trial of the OX40 agonist ivuxolimab. All receptors come from an adult with an advanced solid tumor such as melanoma, head and neck, liver or kidney cancer.

The V gene is TRBV2, the J gene TRBJ2-2, with 9 bases aligning to TRBD2. The junction had 9 bases not matched to a gene; V was cut back by 11 bases and J by 5 bases. The CDR3 loop spans 14 amino acids. Per the germline V gene, CDR1 is SNHLY and CDR2 is FYNNEI. Written as DNA, the CDR3 is TGTGCCTCCCAGACTAGCGGTGGGACCGGGGAGCTGTTTTTT. Translation gives CASQTSGGTGELFF.

In its sample, this clone was seen once. This chain uses TRBV5-4 with TRBJ1-1; no firm D call. Trimming stripped 1 base from V and 1 base from J, with 8 bases between. CDR3 length equals 14 residues. Germline V gene sequence: CDR1 SGHNT, CDR2 YYREEE (reference sequence). CDR3 protein: CASSLIGWNTEAFF. The CDR3 DNA sequence: TGTGCCAGCAGCTTGATCGGGTGGAACACTGAAGCTTTCTTT.

V usage is TRBV4-2 and J usage is TRBJ1-2, with D tentatively TRBD1 (5 bases). Germline lookup yields CDR1 LGHNA and CDR2 YNFKEQ. CDR3 length equals 12 residues. V lost 5 bases to trimming and J lost 8 bases, with 12 bases between them. CDR3 sequence reads: CASSVGTRGYTF. Here the CDR3 DNA reads TGTGCCAGCAGCGTTGGGACGCGGGGCTACACCTTC.

This clone has a single count. Additional DNA sequences in this sample encode the identical CDR3. The chain couples TRBV5-1 to TRBJ2-5; unclear D gene. The length of the CDR3 is 11 residues. Trimming stripped 3 bases from V and 1 base from J, with 1 base between. Germline CDR1 reads SGHRS; CDR2 reads YFSETQ. The CDR3 is CASSSQETQYF. CDR3 bases: TGCGCCAGCAGCTCCCAAGAGACCCAGTACTTC.

This chain uses TRBV30 with TRBJ2-7; D is perhaps TRBD2 (6 bases). Trimming removed 2 bases from V and 2 bases from J, with 13 bases in between. From germline, CDR1 is GTSNPN and CDR2 SVGIG (reference sequence). This CDR3 has 14 amino acids. The CDR3 protein is CAWSLGGFPYEQYF. CDR3 nucleotides: TGTGCCTGGAGTTTGGGGGGATTCCCCTACGAGCAGTACTTC.

J is TRBJ2-1 and V is TRBV5-6; 11 bases match TRBD2. This CDR3 is built from 16 residues. CDR1 is SGHDT and CDR2 is YYEEEE in the germline V gene. With V trimmed by 4 bases and J by 6 bases, 9 bases remained unmatched. The CDR3 region is CASSPIAGGPRNEQFF. The CDR3 DNA follows: TGTGCCAGCAGCCCGATAGCGGGAGGGCCCCGCAATGAGCAGTTCTTC.

This chain links TRBV29-1 with TRBJ2-1; 7 bases are shared with TRBD1. J lost 4 bases, V lost 2 bases, and 5 bases had no gene match. The CDR3 spans 14 residues. Germline V gives CDR1 SQVTM, CDR2 ANQGSEA. CDR3 nucleotide sequence: TGCAGCGTTGAACGGGACAGACTATACAATGAGCAGTTCTTC. This gives the protein CSVERDRLYNEQFF.

The rearrangement joins TRBV6-1 to TRBJ2-3, with D hard to call. There are 14 residues in the CDR3. Germline V gives CDR1 MNHNS, CDR2 SASEGT. V lost 1 base to trimming and J lost 6 bases, with 11 bases between them. This chain's CDR3 is CASSEVGSFDTQYF. For the CDR3, the DNA is TGTGCCAGCAGTGAAGTGGGTAGCTTTGATACGCAGTATTTT.

The chain carries TRBV19 and TRBJ2-5; a possible D gene is TRBD1 (6 bases). Per germline, CDR1 LNHDA and CDR2 SQIVND (reference sequence). V was pared by 4 bases and J by 3 bases, with 9 bases between. The CDR3 contains 13 residues. The CDR3, as DNA: TGTGCCAGTAGTACAGGGGTTGAAGAGACCCAGTACTTC. Protein sequence: CASSTGVEETQYF.

The V gene is TRBV7-2, the J gene TRBJ1-1, with no clear D. V was clipped by 5 bases and J by 7 bases, with 14 bases between them. Per the germline V gene, CDR1 is SGHTA and CDR2 is FQGNSA. The CDR3 has 13 amino acids. CDR3 amino acids: CASSISTLVEAFF. The CDR3 DNA follows: TGTGCCAGCAGCATTTCTACATTGGTTGAAGCTTTCTTT.

The rearrangement links TRBV5-1 to TRBJ1-1, with TRBD1 as a possible D gene (5 bases). The CDR3 is 15 residues long. Trimming left V 2 bases short and J 1 base short, with 12 bases between. Per the germline V gene, CDR1 is SGHRS and CDR2 is YFSETQ. CDR3 in amino acids: CASSLTGRGNTEAFF. Here the CDR3 DNA reads TGCGCCAGCAGCTTAACGGGGAGGGGGAACACTGAAGCTTTCTTT.

The chain uses TRBV7-2 and TRBJ2-2; TRBD2 is a possible D gene (5 bases). Germline CDR1 SGHTA, CDR2 FQGNSA. There are 16 residues in the CDR3. V was shortened by 1 base and J by 0 bases, with 9 bases between the two germline ends. The DNA for the CDR3 is TGTGCCAGCAGCTTAGTTCCGGGGACGAACACCGGGGAGCTGTTTTTT. Protein product: CASSLVPGTNTGELFF.

The chain carries TRBV7-2 and TRBJ2-5; 7 nucleotides agree with TRBD1. Trimming removed 3 bases from V and 4 bases from J; junction bases left unmatched: 5. This CDR3 has 14 residues. Germline V gene lookup returns CDR1 SGHTA and CDR2 FQGNSA. The CDR3 DNA is TGTGCCAGCAGCTTTCAAGGGGGCGGAGAGACCCAGTACTTC. Translation: CASSFQGGGETQYF. Using reference TRBV7-2 and TRBJ2-5 for the parts outside the CDR3, the full variable domain is GAGVSQSPSNKVTEKGKDVELRCDPISGHTALYWYRQSLGQGLEFLIYFQGNSAPDKSGLPSDRFSAERTGGSVSTLTIQRTQQEDSAVYLCASSFQGGGETQYFGPGTRLLVL.

A single count supports this clone. This chain joins TRBV15 and TRBJ1-1; no clear D gene. CDR3 length equals 13 residues. Trimming cost V 1 base and J 0 bases, with 3 bases left between them. The V gene's germline CDR1 is LNHNV and CDR2 YYDKDF (reference sequence). As DNA, the CDR3 is TGTGCCACCAGCAGAGGGCTGAACACTGAAGCTTTCTTT. Protein product: CATSRGLNTEAFF.

CDR3 protein: CASSPSGLAGELTADTQYF. The CDR3 DNA is TGTGCCAGCAGCCCGAGCGGTCTAGCGGGAGAGTTAACGGCAGATACGCAGTATTTT. This rearrangement joins TRBV9 to TRBJ2-3; TRBD2 agrees at 10 bases. CDR1 is SGDLS, CDR2 YYNGEE, per germline. The J segment lost 4 bases and the V segment lost 4 bases, leaving 18 bases of the junction unmatched. This CDR3 has 19 amino acids.

The chain combines TRBV6-5 with TRBJ1-3; 8 bases are a match to TRBD1. The ends lost 6 bases at V and 2 bases at J; junction bases unmatched: 3. The germline gives CDR1 MNHEY, CDR2 SVGAGI. The CDR3 loop spans 14 amino acids. The DNA for the CDR3 is TGTGCCAGCAGGCGGGACAGGACTGGAAACACCATATATTTT. It is translated as CASRRDRTGNTIYF.

The rearrangement joins TRBV11-3 to TRBJ1-2; possible D gene TRBD1, 5 bases. V dropped 3 bases and J dropped 6 bases, with 11 bases sitting between them. CDR3 length: 13 amino acids. Germline assignment: CDR1 SGHNT and CDR2 YENEEA. The CDR3, as DNA: TGTGCCAGCAGCTTGGGACGGAGTCATGGCTACACCTTC. Its translation: CASSLGRSHGYTF.

The rearrangement uses TRBV7-2 and TRBJ2-1, with TRBD1 matching over 7 bases. The V and J ends lost 0 bases and 13 bases, in that order; junction bases with no gene match: 6. The V gene's germline CDR1 is SGHTA and CDR2 FQGNSA. The CDR3 totals 13 residues. CDR3 DNA: TGTGCCAGCAGCTTAGCCTTTGGGGACAGACAGTTCTTC. Protein product: CASSLAFGDRQFF.

V gene TRBV7-6 combines with J gene TRBJ2-2, with 7 bases lining up with TRBD1. The J segment lost 4 bases and the V segment lost 1 base, leaving 9 bases of the junction unmatched. Per the germline V gene, CDR1 is SGHVS and CDR2 is FNYEAQ. The CDR3 contains 17 residues. The CDR3 region is CASSLVPGPGGTGELFF. Written as DNA, the CDR3 is TGTGCCAGCAGCTTAGTCCCGGGGCCAGGGGGCACCGGGGAGCTGTTTTTT.